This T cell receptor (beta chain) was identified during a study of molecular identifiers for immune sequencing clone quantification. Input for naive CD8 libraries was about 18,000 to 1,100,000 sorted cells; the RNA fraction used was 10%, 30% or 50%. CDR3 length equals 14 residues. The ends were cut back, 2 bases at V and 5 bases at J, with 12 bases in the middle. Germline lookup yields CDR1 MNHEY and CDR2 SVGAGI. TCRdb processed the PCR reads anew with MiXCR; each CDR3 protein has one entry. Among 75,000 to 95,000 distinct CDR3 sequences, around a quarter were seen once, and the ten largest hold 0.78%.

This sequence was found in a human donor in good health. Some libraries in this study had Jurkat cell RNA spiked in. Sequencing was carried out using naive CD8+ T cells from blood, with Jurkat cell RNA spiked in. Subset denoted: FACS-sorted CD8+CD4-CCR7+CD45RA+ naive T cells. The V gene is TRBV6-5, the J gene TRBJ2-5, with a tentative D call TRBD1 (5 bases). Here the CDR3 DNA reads TGTGCCAGCAGTTACAGGGCAGGGATGGAGACCCAGTACTTC. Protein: CASSYRAGMETQYF.